The present T cell receptor beta chain was sequenced within a study of blood T cell repertoires in COVID-19. Study at large: The samples span acute and convalescent COVID-19 from the United States, Italy and Spain.

Libraries were prepared by immunoSEQ multiplex PCR; TCRdb keeps only in-frame clonotypes and omits some of them. The repertoire holds approximately 250,000 clones, with around 84% as singletons. The CDR3 consists of 13 residues. V dropped 1 base and J dropped 2 bases, with 6 bases sitting between them. CDR1 and CDR2 (germline): SGHRS, YFSETQ. What was sequenced was peripheral blood. The chain joins TRBV5-1 to TRBJ1-1; D is unclear. This sequence was found in a woman between 40 and 50 years old who had recovered from COVID-19. The CDR3 nucleotides read TGCGCCAGCAGCTTGACCCTAAACACTGAAGCTTTCTTT. Protein sequence: CASSLTLNTEAFF.